The 16 T cell receptor beta chains given below trace back to one sample, sequenced in a study of cytomegalovirus exposure and HLA in healthy donors. The PCR had 60 Vbeta and 13 Jbeta primers. The protocol was immunoSEQ multiplex PCR, while the TCRdb copy is restricted to in-frame clones and leaves out a portion. The sample gives some 80,000 clones, around 77% of which show up once; 2.5% to 4% is in the top ten. Specimen: PBMCs. All receptors derive from a man aged 45 to 65 in good health and CMV-seronegative.

The chain employs TRBV27 and TRBJ1-2; weak D call: TRBD1 (5 bases). Per germline, CDR1 MNHEY and CDR2 SMNVEV (reference sequence). This CDR3 has 13 residues. The V and J ends lost 6 bases and 7 bases respectively, with 15 bases between them. The CDR3 is CASSQTDRTGYTF. CDR3 in DNA: TGTGCCAGCAGCCAAACCGACAGAACTGGCTACACCTTC.

J is TRBJ2-7 and V is TRBV12-5; 10 nucleotides align to TRBD2. CDR3 length equals 18 residues. CDR1 and CDR2 from the germline V gene are LGHNT and FRNRAP. J lost 7 bases, V lost 2 bases, and 17 bases had no gene match. Written as DNA, the CDR3 is TGTGCTAGTGGTTTGATACCCGCTTTCGCTAGCGGGGGAGAGGAGCAGTACTTC. It yields the protein CASGLIPAFASGGEEQYF.

The chain couples TRBV28 to TRBJ1-4; weak D call: TRBD1 (6 bases). V was pared by 4 bases and J by 6 bases, with 21 bases between. Per germline, CDR1 MDHEN and CDR2 SYDVKM. The CDR3 loop spans 17 amino acids. The CDR3 spells CASSSLPVTGVHEKLFF. The CDR3 nucleotides are TGTGCCAGCAGTTCCCTACCGGTGACAGGTGTACATGAAAAACTGTTTTTT.

The chain recombines TRBV4-2 with TRBJ2-5; 9 bases match TRBD2. The CDR3 runs 15 residues. The V gene's germline CDR1 is LGHNA and CDR2 YNFKEQ. J lost 1 base, V lost 0 bases, and 0 bases had no gene match. CDR3 in DNA: TGTGCCAGCAGCCAAGAGCGGGGGGGCCAAGAGACCCAGTACTTC. It translates to CASSQERGGQETQYF.

This sequence joins TRBV7-2 and TRBJ2-2, with 9 bases matching TRBD1. The germline CDR1 and CDR2 sequences are SGHTA and FQGNSA. V was pared by 3 bases and J by 7 bases, with 6 bases of the junction left unmatched. The CDR3 spans 15 residues. This CDR3 reads CASSLNRGLSGELFF. Written as DNA, the CDR3 is TGTGCCAGCAGCTTGAACAGGGGGCTAAGCGGGGAGCTGTTTTTT.

The rearrangement links TRBV6-5 to TRBJ1-4, with 10 bases fitting TRBD1. Trimming removed 5 bases from V and 10 bases from J; junction bases left unmatched: 1. This CDR3 is built from 12 residues. Germline loops: CDR1 MNHEY, CDR2 SVGAGI. The CDR3 bases are TGTGCCAGCAGTGGACAGGGGGGAAAACTGTTTTTT. Translation: CASSGQGGKLFF.

J is TRBJ1-2 and V is TRBV7-2; no clear D gene. Trimming removed 5 bases at V and 1 base at J, with 5 bases between. The CDR3 has 12 amino acids. Per the germline V gene, CDR1 is SGHTA and CDR2 is FQGNSA. The CDR3 here is CASSTYNYGYTF. CDR3 nucleotides: TGTGCCAGCAGCACCTATAACTATGGCTACACCTTC.

The rearrangement links TRBV2 to TRBJ2-1; D remains unclear. This CDR3 comprises 13 residues. V dropped 6 bases and J dropped 4 bases, with 10 bases sitting between them. Germline V CDR1 and CDR2: SNHLY, FYNNEI. The CDR3 DNA reads as TGTGCCAGCAGCCTCCTCCTATACAATGAGCAGTTCTTC. Translation: CASSLLLYNEQFF.

This clone was picked up one time. V and J are TRBV6-5 and TRBJ1-6; D is possibly TRBD1 (5 bases). The CDR3 is 13 residues long. V was clipped by 8 bases and J by 3 bases, with 8 bases between them. Germline lookup yields CDR1 MNHEY and CDR2 SVGAGI. The CDR3 sequence: CASGRDYNSPLHF. The CDR3 DNA sequence: TGTGCCAGCGGCAGGGACTATAATTCACCCCTCCACTTT.

The chain uses TRBV2 and TRBJ1-1; D gene ambiguous. This CDR3 contains 15 residues. Germline CDR1 SNHLY, CDR2 FYNNEI. Trimming took off 1 base at V and 0 bases at J, with 9 bases between the two ends. The CDR3 DNA is TGTGCCAGCAGTGAAGGCCCAGGATTGAACACTGAAGCTTTCTTT. Its protein is CASSEGPGLNTEAFF.

This clone has just a few counts. At the DNA level, this CDR3 is encoded by other sequences in the same sample as well. This chain joins TRBV5-3 and TRBJ2-1, with D maybe TRBD2 (5 bases). Being an ORF, TRBV5-3 has a function that is uncertain. Between the trimmed V and J ends, which lost 10 bases and 9 bases, there was a span of 14 bases. The CDR3 runs to 11 residues. Here the CDR3 DNA reads TGTGCCTCAAGCGAACGGGGTGAGCAGTTCTTC. Translation: CASSERGEQFF.

The V gene is TRBV5-1, the J gene TRBJ2-3, with TRBD2 matching 8 bases. The germline CDR1 and CDR2 sequences are SGHRS and YFSETQ. Trimming removed 7 bases from V and 6 bases from J; junction bases left unmatched: 10. CDR3 length equals 14 residues. DNA of the CDR3: TGCGCCAGCCGGGAGCGGGGGCTCAGGGATACGCAGTATTTT. Its protein product is CASRERGLRDTQYF. Complete variable domain (other parts from reference TRBV5-1 and TRBJ2-3): KAGVTQTPRYLIKTRGQQVTLSCSPISGHRSVSWYQQTPGQGLQFLFEYFSETQRNKGNFPGRFSGRQFSNSRSEMNVSTLELGDSALYLCASRERGLRDTQYFGPGTRLTVL.

The chain couples TRBV6-6 to TRBJ2-3, with 10 bases identical to TRBD2. Unmatched junction bases numbered 7, after V lost 5 bases and J lost 2 bases. The CDR3 runs to 16 residues. Germline CDR1 and CDR2: MNHNY and SVGAGI (reference sequence). The CDR3 is CASSTGLAGDTDTQYF. The CDR3 bases are TGTGCCAGCAGTACCGGCCTAGCGGGGGACACAGATACGCAGTATTTT.

This clone was observed a handful of times. This CDR3 reads CASSLWGILDSYSTDTQYF. The DNA of the CDR3 is TGTGCCAGCAGCTTATGGGGGATACTGGACAGCTATAGCACAGATACGCAGTATTTT. The chain combines TRBV7-9 with TRBJ2-3; a possible D gene is TRBD1 (6 bases). This CDR3 is 19 amino acids long. V lost 2 bases and J 0 bases, leaving 21 bases between the germline ends. CDR1 is SEHNR and CDR2 is FQNEAQ in the germline V gene (reference sequence).

V is TRBV7-9 and J is TRBJ1-4; no clear D. V was shortened by 3 bases and J by 1 base, with 3 bases between the two germline ends. In germline, CDR1 is SEHNR, CDR2 FQNEAQ (reference sequence). The CDR3 extends over 13 amino acids. CDR3 region: CASSLRTNEKLFF. CDR3 sequence (DNA): TGTGCCAGCAGCTTGAGAACTAATGAAAAACTGTTTTTT. Together with reference TRBV7-9 and TRBJ1-4, the CDR3 gives the full variable domain: DTGVSQNPRHKITKRGQNVTFRCDPISEHNRLYWYRQTLGQGPEFLTYFQNEAQLEKSRLLSDRFSAERPKGSFSTLEIQRTEQGDSAMYLCASSLRTNEKLFFGSGTQLSVL.

V gene TRBV5-4 combines with J gene TRBJ2-1; the D gene is possibly TRBD2 (6 bases). This CDR3 spans 15 amino acids. V was cut by 6 bases and J by 5 bases, with 18 bases left in between. Germline-derived CDR1 and CDR2 are SGHNT and YYREEE (reference sequence). The CDR3 DNA is TGTGCCAGCATGCTACTACGGGACTCACACAATGAGCAGTTCTTC. It yields the protein CASMLLRDSHNEQFF.